Below are 4 T cell receptor beta chains sequenced from a single sample in a study of OX40 agonist ivuxolimab in advanced cancers. The table came from immunoSEQ multiplex PCR; TCRdb's copy has only in-frame clones and leaves some out. The table records over 65,000 clones, about nine tenths of them present only once. Source: CD4+ or CD8+ T cells sorted from blood, taken in a trial of the OX40 agonist ivuxolimab. These TCRs come from an adult with an advanced solid tumor such as melanoma, head and neck, liver or kidney cancer.

This clone was observed a single time. In DNA, the CDR3 is TGTGCCAGCAGCTTGGAGTCTAGCGGGAGCACCGGGGAGCTGTTTTTT. It translates to CASSLESSGSTGELFF. V usage is TRBV5-6 and J usage is TRBJ2-2; 10 nucleotides line up with TRBD2. V shed 0 bases and J 4 bases; nucleotides not matched to a gene: 3. Germline V gene data show CDR1 as SGHDT and CDR2 as YYEEEE. The CDR3 is 16 amino acids.

The rearrangement uses TRBV5-1 and TRBJ2-2; D ambiguous. CDR1 SGHRS and CDR2 YFSETQ come from the germline V gene. The CDR3 contains 15 residues. V shed 1 base and J shed 4 bases, with 11 bases lying between them. Written as DNA, the CDR3 is TGCGCCAGCAGCTTGCGGCAGGCCTCCACCGGGGAGCTGTTTTTT. Translation gives CASSLRQASTGELFF.

V gene TRBV7-2 combines with J gene TRBJ2-7; D call uncertain. Germline CDR1 is SGHTA and CDR2 is FQGNSA. The CDR3 runs 14 residues. The ends were cut back, 6 bases at V and 7 bases at J, with 19 bases in the middle. The CDR3 sequence is CASRNARTLEEQYF. In nucleotides, the CDR3 is TGTGCCAGCAGAAATGCCAGGACCCTTGAGGAGCAGTACTTC.

The J gene is TRBJ2-5, the V gene TRBV19; 15 bases line up with TRBD2. The CDR3 contains 16 residues. After removal of 5 bases from V and 4 bases from J, the junction contained 5 bases not matched to a gene. Germline values: CDR1 LNHDA, CDR2 SQIVND (reference sequence). CDR3 region: CASSSPGLAGGETQYF. The CDR3, as DNA: TGTGCCAGTAGTTCTCCGGGACTAGCGGGAGGAGAGACCCAGTACTTC.